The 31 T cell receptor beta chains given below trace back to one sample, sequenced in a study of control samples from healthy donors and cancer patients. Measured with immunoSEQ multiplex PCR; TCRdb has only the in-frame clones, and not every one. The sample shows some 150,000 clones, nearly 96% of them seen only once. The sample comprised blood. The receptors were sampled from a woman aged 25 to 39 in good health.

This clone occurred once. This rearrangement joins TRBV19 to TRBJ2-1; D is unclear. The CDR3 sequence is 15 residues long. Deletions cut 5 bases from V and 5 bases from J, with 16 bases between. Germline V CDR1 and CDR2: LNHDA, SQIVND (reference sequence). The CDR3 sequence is CASSAIVVTHNEQFF. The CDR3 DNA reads TGTGCCAGTAGTGCGATTGTGGTTACGCACAATGAGCAGTTCTTC.

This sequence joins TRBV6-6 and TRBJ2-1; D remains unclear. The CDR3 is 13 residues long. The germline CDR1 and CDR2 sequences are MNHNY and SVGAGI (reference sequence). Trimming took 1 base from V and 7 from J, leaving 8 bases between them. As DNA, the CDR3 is TGTGCCAGCAGTTACTTCTCGGAAAATGAGCAGTTCTTC. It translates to CASSYFSENEQFF.

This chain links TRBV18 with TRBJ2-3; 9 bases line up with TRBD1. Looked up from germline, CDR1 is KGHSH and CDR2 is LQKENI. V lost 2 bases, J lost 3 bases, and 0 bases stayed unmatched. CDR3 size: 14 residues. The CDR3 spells CASSPGTGTDTQYF. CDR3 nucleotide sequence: TGTGCCAGCTCACCAGGGACAGGGACAGATACGCAGTATTTT.

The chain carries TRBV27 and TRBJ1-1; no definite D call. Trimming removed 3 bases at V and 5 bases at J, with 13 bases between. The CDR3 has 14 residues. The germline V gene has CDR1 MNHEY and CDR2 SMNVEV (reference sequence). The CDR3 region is CASSLIPPGTEAFF. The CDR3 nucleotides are TGTGCCAGCAGTTTGATCCCTCCGGGGACTGAAGCTTTCTTT.

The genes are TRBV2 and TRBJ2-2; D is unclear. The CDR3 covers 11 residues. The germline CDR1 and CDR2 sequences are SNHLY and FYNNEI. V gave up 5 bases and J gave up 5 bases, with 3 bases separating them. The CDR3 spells CASSFTGELFF. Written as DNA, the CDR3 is TGTGCCAGCAGTTTTACCGGGGAGCTGTTTTTT.

The CDR3 loop reads CASSLDRGGTDTQYF. In DNA, the CDR3 is TGTGCCAGCAGCTTAGACAGGGGGGGGACAGATACGCAGTATTTT. The chain couples TRBV11-2 to TRBJ2-3, with D perhaps matching TRBD1 or TRBD2 (7 bases each). CDR3 size: 15 residues. The germline V gene has CDR1 SGHAT and CDR2 FQNNGV. The V gene lost 0 bases and the J gene lost 3 bases, with 10 bases spanning the gap.

For the CDR3, the DNA is TGTGCCAGTAGTATAGACAGGGGGAAAAACATTCAGTACTTC. This codes for CASSIDRGKNIQYF. V and J are TRBV19 and TRBJ2-4; 7 bases map to TRBD1. In germline, CDR1 is LNHDA, CDR2 SQIVND (reference sequence). CDR3 length: 14 residues. Trimming cost V 0 bases and J 4 bases; bases outside gene matches: 0. Variable domain in full (rest from reference TRBV19 and TRBJ2-4): DGGITQSPKYLFRKEGQNVTLSCEQNLNHDAMYWYRQDPGQGLRLIYYSQIVNDFQKGDIAEGYSVSREKKESFPLTVTSAQKNPTAFYLCASSIDRGKNIQYFGAGTRLSVL.

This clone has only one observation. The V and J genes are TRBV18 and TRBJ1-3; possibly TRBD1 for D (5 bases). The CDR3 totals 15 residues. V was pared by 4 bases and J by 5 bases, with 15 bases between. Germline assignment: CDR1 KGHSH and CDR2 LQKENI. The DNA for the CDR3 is TGTGCCAGCTCACAGGGGACTGGAGGAAGAAACACCATATATTTT. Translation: CASSQGTGGRNTIYF.

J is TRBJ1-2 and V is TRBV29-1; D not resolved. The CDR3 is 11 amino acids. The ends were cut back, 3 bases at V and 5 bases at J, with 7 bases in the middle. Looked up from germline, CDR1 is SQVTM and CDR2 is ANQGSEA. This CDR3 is CSVESGYGYTF. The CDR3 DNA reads TGCAGCGTTGAGTCTGGGTATGGCTACACCTTC.

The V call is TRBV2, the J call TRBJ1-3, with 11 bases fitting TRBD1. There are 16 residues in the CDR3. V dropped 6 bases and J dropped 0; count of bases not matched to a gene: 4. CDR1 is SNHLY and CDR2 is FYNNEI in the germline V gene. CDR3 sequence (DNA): TGTGCCAGCAGAGCCGGGACAGGGGGCTCTGGAAACACCATATATTTT. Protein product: CASRAGTGGSGNTIYF.

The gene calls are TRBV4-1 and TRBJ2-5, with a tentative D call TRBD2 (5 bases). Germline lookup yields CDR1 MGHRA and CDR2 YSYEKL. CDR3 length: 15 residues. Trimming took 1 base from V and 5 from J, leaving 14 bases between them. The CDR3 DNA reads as TGCGCCAGCAGCCAAGCCGGGCCGAGGGTGGAGACCCAGTACTTC. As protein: CASSQAGPRVETQYF.

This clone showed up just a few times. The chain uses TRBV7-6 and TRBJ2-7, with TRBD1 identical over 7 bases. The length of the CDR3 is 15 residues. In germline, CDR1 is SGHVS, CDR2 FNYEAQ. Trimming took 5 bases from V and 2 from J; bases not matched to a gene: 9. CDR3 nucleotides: TGTGCCAGCAGCCCGACAGGGTTCAGTACCTACGAGCAGTACTTC. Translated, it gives CASSPTGFSTYEQYF.

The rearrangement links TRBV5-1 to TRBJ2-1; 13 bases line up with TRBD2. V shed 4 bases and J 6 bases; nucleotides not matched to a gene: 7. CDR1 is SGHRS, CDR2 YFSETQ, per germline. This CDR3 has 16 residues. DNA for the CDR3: TGCGCCAGCAGCATAGGACTAGCGGGAGCTCTCAATGAGCAGTTCTTC. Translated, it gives CASSIGLAGALNEQFF.

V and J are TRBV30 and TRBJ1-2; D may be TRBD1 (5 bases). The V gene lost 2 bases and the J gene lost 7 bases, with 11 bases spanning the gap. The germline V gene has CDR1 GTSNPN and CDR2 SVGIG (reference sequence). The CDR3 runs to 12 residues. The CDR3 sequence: CAWSITGVGYTF. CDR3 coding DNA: TGTGCCTGGAGTATTACGGGGGTTGGCTACACCTTC. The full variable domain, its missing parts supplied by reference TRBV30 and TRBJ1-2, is SQTIHQWPATLVQPVGSPLSLECTVEGTSNPNLYWYRQAAGRGLQLLFYSVGIGQISSEVPQNLSASRPQDRQFILSSKKLLLSDSGFYLCAWSITGVGYTFGSGTRLTVV.

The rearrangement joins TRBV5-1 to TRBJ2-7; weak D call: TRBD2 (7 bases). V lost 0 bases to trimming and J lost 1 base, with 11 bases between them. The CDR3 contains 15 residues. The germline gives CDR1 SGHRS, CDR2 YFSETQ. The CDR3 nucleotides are TGCGCCAGCAGCTTGGCGGCGGGGGCTTCCTACGAGCAGTACTTC. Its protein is CASSLAAGASYEQYF.

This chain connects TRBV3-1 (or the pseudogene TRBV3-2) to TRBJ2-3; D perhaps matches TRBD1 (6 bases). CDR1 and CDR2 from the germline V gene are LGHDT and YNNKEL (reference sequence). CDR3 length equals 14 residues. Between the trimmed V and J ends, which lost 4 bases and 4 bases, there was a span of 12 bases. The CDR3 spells CASSRRGGPDTQYF. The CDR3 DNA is TGTGCCAGCAGCCGACGAGGGGGTCCAGATACGCAGTATTTT.

For the CDR3, the DNA is TGCGCCAGCTGCACAGGGGTCCCGCGGACTGAAGCTTTCTTT. Translated: CASCTGVPRTEAFF. V is TRBV10-2 and J is TRBJ1-1; 7 bases fit TRBD1. V lost 8 bases and J lost 5; bases outside the gene matches: 11. This CDR3 is 14 amino acids long. The germline gives CDR1 WSHSY, CDR2 SAAADI.

The CDR3 DNA sequence: TGTGCCAGCAGCCCTGGACTCCGGGAGACCCAGTACTTC. This translates into CASSPGLRETQYF. V gene TRBV7-2 combines with J gene TRBJ2-5; a possible D gene is TRBD2 (5 bases). Trimming took 5 bases from V and 5 from J, leaving 12 bases between them. CDR1 SGHTA and CDR2 FQGNSA come from the germline V gene. The CDR3 sequence is 13 residues long.

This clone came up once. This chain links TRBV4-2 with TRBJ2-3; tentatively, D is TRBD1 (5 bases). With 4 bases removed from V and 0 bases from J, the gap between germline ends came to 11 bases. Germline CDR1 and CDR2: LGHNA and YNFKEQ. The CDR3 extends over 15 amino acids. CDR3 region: CASSPVAGSTDTQYF. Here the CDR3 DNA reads TGTGCCAGCAGCCCAGTCGCAGGGAGCACAGATACGCAGTATTTT.

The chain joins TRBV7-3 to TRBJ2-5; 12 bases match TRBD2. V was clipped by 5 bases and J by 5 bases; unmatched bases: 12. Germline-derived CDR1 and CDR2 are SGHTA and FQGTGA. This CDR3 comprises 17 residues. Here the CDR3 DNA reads TGTGCCAGCAGCCCCTCCCGACTAGCGGGAGACCTGGAGACCCAGTACTTC. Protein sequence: CASSPSRLAGDLETQYF.

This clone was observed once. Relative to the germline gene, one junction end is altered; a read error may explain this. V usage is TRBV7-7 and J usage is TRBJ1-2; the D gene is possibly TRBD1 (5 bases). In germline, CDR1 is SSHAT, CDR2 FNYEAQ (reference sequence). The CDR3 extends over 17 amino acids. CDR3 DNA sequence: TGTGCTAGCAGCTTAGGCTTGACAGCAGAGGTTAACTATGGCTACACCTTC. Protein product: CASSLGLTAEVNYGYTF.

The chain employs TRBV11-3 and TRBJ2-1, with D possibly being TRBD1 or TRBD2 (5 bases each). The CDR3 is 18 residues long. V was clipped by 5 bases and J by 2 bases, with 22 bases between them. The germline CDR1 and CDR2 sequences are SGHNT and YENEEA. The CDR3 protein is CASSPRGPATVAYNEQFF. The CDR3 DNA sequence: TGTGCCAGCAGCCCCCGGGGTCCAGCGACAGTTGCCTACAATGAGCAGTTCTTC. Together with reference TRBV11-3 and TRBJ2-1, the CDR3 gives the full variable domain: EAGVVQSPRYKIIEKKQPVAFWCNPISGHNTLYWYLQNLGQGPELLIRYENEEAVDDSQLPKDRFSAERLKGVDSTLKIQPAELGDSAVYLCASSPRGPATVAYNEQFFGPGTRLTVL.

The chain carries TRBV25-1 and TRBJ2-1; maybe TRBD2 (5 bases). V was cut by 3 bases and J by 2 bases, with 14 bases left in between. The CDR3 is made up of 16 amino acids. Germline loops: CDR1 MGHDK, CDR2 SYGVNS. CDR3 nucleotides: TGTGCCAGCAGTGAGGAATTTTCGGGAACCTACAATGAGCAGTTCTTC. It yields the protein CASSEEFSGTYNEQFF.

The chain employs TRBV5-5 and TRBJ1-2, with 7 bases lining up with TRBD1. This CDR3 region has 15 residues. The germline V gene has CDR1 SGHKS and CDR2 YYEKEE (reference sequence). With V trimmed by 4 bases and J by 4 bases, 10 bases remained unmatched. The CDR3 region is CASSPRTGELYGYTF. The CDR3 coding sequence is TGTGCCAGCAGCCCCCGGACAGGCGAACTCTATGGCTACACCTTC.

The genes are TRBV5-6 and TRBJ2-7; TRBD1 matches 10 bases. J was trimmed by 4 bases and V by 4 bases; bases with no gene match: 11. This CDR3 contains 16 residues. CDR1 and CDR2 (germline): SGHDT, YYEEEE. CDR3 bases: TGTGCCAGCAGCGGCCGTTTGGGACAGGGGACATACGAGCAGTACTTC. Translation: CASSGRLGQGTYEQYF.

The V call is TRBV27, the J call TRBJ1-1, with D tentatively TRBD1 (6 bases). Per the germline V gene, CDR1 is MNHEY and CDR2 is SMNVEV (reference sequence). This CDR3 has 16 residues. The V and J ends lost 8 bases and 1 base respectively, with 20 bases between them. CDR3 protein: CASSRVGQGPNTEAFF. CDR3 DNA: TGTGCCAGCTCCCGGGTTGGGCAGGGGCCGAACACTGAAGCTTTCTTT.

CDR3 loop: CASSLIWDREYTGELFF. The CDR3 coding sequence is TGTGCCAGCAGCTTGATCTGGGACAGGGAATACACCGGGGAGCTGTTTTTT. This chain uses TRBV5-6 with TRBJ2-2; 9 nucleotides align to TRBD1. Trimming took 1 base from V and 3 from J; bases not matched to a gene: 7. CDR3 length: 17 amino acids. Germline V CDR1 and CDR2: SGHDT, YYEEEE.

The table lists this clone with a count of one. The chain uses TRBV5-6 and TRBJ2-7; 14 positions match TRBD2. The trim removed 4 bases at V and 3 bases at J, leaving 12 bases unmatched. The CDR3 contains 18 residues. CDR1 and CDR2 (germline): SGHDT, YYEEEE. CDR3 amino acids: CASSTGTSGGALRYEQYF. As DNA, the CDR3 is TGTGCCAGCAGCACCGGGACTAGCGGGGGAGCCCTGCGCTACGAGCAGTACTTC. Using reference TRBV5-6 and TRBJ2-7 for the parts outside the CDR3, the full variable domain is DAGVTQSPTHLIKTRGQQVTLRCSPKSGHDTVSWYQQALGQGPQFIFQYYEEEERQRGNFPDRFSGHQFPNYSSELNVNALLLGDSALYLCASSTGTSGGALRYEQYFGPGTRLTVT.

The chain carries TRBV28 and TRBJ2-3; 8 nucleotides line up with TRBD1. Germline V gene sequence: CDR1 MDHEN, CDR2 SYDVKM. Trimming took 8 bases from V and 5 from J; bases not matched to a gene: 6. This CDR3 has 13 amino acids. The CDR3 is CASQRQGQDTQYF. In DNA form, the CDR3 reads TGTGCCAGCCAGCGACAGGGGCAAGATACGCAGTATTTT. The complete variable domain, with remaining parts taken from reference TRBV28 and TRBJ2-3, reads DVKVTQSSRYLVKRTGEKVFLECVQDMDHENMFWYRQDPGLGLRLIYFSYDVKMKEKGDIPEGYSVSREKKERFSLILESASTNQTSMYLCASQRQGQDTQYFGPGTRLTVL.

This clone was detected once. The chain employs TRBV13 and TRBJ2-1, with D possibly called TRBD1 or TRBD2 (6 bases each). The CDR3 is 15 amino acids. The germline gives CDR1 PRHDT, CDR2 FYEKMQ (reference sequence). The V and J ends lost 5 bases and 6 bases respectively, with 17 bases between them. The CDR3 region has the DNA TGTGCCAGCAGCCCATCGCCGGGGGCCGGCAATGAGCAGTTCTTC. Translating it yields CASSPSPGAGNEQFF. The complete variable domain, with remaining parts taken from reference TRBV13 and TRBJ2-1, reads AAGVIQSPRHLIKEKRETATLKCYPIPRHDTVYWYQQGPGQDPQFLISFYEKMQSDKGSIPDRFSAQQFSDYHSELNMSSLELGDSALYFCASSPSPGAGNEQFFGPGTRLTVL.

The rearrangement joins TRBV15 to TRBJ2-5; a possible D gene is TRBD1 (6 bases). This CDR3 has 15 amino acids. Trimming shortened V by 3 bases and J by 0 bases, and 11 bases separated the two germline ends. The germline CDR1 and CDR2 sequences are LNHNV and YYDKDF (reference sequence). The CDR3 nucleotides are TGTGCCACCAGCAGGCCCCGACAGGACCAAGAGACCCAGTACTTC. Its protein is CATSRPRQDQETQYF.